Listed below are T cell receptor beta chains from one sample, sequenced in a study of T cells in Graves' hyperthyroidism and ophthalmopathy. TCRdb analysed the multiplex PCR reads with MiXCR anew, one entry per CDR3 protein. Of 500,000 to 600,000 distinct CDR3 sequences listed, around 42% are singletons. Sequenced sample: peripheral blood or thyroid tissue (not recorded which). The receptors originated from a woman aged 18-29 years with Graves' hyperthyroidism. CDR3s include the opening cysteine and the closing phenylalanine or tryptophan. The order of the fields is J gene, clone size, D gene, V gene, CDR3 DNA, CDR3 protein. A D gene is named only where the DNA matches it firmly. The size entry is marked missing in some rows and otherwise reads once, few, many or a size class.

TRBJ1-4 . TRBD1 TRBV15 TGTGCCACCAGCGGATCCGGGACAGGGGATAATGAAAAACTGTTTTTT CATSGSGTGDNEKLFF
TRBJ2-7 . . TRBV6-2/TRBV6-3 TGTGCCAGCAGACCCGGGGTATGGTCCTACGAGCAGTACTTC CASRPGVWSYEQYF
TRBJ2-3 . TRBD2 TRBV7-8 TGTGCCAGCAGCTTATATAGGGGCCGGGGGGGAGATACGCAGTATTTT CASSLYRGRGGDTQYF
TRBJ1-1 . TRBD1 TRBV29-1 TGCAGCGTGGGACAGGGGGACTCTGAAGCTTTCTTT CSVGQGDSEAFF
TRBJ1-5 . . TRBV6-1 TGTGCCAGCGGATGGGGGGACGGGGTGGCTCAGCCCCAGCATTTT CASGWGDGVAQPQHF
TRBJ1-5 . . TRBV27 TGTGCCAGCAGTTTCACGGGGGCTCAAGAGACCCAGCATTTT CASSFTGAQETQHF
TRBJ1-3 many . TRBV29-1 TGCAGCGTTGTCGGGCCCAACTCTGGAAACACCATATATTTT CSVVGPNSGNTIYF
TRBJ2-2 . TRBD2 TRBV24-1 TGTGCCACCAGTGATTTGAGGCTAGCGGACACCGGGGAGCTGTTTTTT CATSDLRLADTGELFF
TRBJ2-7 many . TRBV27 TGTGCCAGCAGTTTATCTCTCGGACAGCGATACGAGCAGTACTTC CASSLSLGQRYEQYF
TRBJ1-3 . TRBD1 TRBV6-5 TGTGCCAGCAGTAGGGGACAGGCTGGAAACACCATATATTTT CASSRGQAGNTIYF
TRBJ2-7 few . TRBV7-2 TGTGCCAGCAGCCCCGCCCGATCCGGCTACGAGCAGTACTTC CASSPARSGYEQYF
TRBJ2-7 many . TRBV4-2 TGTGCCAGCAGCCAAGAGCCTAGCGAGTCCTACGAGCAGTACTTC CASSQEPSESYEQYF
TRBJ1-4 many . TRBV12-3/TRBV12-4 TGTGCCAGCAGTACCCGCGGTAGTGGGGCTGAAAAACTGTTTTTT CASSTRGSGAEKLFF
TRBJ1-5 . . TRBV12-3/TRBV12-4 TGTGCCAGCAATTTGGGTGATCAGCCCCAGCATTTT CASNLGDQPQHF
TRBJ2-7 many TRBD1 TRBV7-9 TGTGCCAGCAGCTTAGTTGGGACAGGGCTACACGAGCAGTACTTC CASSLVGTGLHEQYF
TRBJ2-5 . TRBD2 TRBV9 TGTGCCAGCAGCGTATCTAGCGGGAGGCAAGAGATCCAGTACTTC CASSVSSGRQEIQYF
TRBJ1-2 many TRBD1 TRBV19 TGTGCCAGTACCACCTCGGACAGGGGGCTGGTTGGCTACACCTTC CASTTSDRGLVGYTF
TRBJ1-1 many . TRBV7-9 TGTGCCAGCAGCCAAGCTGGGGGGCAGTTTGAAGCTTTCTTT CASSQAGGQFEAFF
TRBJ2-6 few . TRBV7-2 TGTGCCAGCTCACCGTCATTAACCCTTTGTATTCTGTCTGGGGCCAACGTCCTGACTTTC CASSPSLTLCILSGANVLTF
TRBJ1-5 many TRBD1 TRBV2 TGTGCCAGCTGTAGGGGGCTCAGGCCTAGCCAGCCCCAGCATTTT CASCRGLRPSQPQHF
TRBJ2-2 . . TRBV20-1 TGCAGTGCCAGCAGCCCGACTGAACCCGGGGAGCTGTTTTTT CSASSPTEPGELFF
TRBJ2-2 many . TRBV12-3/TRBV12-4 TGTGCCAGCAGTTCCCAGGGGAGCACCGGGGAGCTGTTTTTT CASSSQGSTGELFF